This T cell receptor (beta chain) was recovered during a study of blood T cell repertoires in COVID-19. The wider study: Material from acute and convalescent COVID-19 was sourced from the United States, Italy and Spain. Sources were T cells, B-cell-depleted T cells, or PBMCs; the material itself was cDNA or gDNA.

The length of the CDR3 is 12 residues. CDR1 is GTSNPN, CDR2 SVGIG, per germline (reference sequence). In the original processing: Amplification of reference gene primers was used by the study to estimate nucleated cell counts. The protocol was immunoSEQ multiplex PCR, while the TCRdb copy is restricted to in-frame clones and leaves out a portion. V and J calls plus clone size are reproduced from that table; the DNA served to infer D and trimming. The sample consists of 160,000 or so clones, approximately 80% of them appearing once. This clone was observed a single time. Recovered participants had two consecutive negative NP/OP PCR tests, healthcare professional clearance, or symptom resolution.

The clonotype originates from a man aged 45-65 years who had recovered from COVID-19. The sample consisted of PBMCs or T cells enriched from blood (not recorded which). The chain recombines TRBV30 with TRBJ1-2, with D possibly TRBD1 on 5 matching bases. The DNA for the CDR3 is TGTGCGGGCGGGGGGTTTAACTATGGCTACACCTTC. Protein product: CAGGGFNYGYTF. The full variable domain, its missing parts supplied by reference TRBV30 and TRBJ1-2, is SQTIHQWPATLVQPVGSPLSLECTVEGTSNPNLYWYRQAAGRGLQLLFYSVGIGQISSEVPQNLSASRPQDRQFILSSKKLLLSDSGFYLCAGGGFNYGYTFGSGTRLTVV.